This T cell receptor (beta chain) was identified during a study of lymphopenia after photon versus proton radiotherapy. Here immunoSEQ multiplex PCR was the method, and the copy in TCRdb shows in-frame clones only, minus some. Of about 39,000 clones in the sample, 80% to 95% were seen once. The CDR3 is made up of 15 amino acids. Germline-derived CDR1 and CDR2 are SGHRS and YFSETQ. Trimming left V 0 bases short and J 2 bases short, with 12 bases between. The material was peripheral blood, obtained from a patient treated with photon-based radiotherapy. This clonotype was sampled from a man between 60 and 75 years old with cholangiocarcinoma. The chain employs TRBV5-1 and TRBJ2-7; D may be TRBD1 (6 bases). This CDR3 reads CASSLVGDTAYEQYF. CDR3 nucleotides: TGCGCCAGCAGCTTGGTTGGGGACACTGCCTACGAGCAGTACTTC.